This entry features one TCR beta chain sequence. The sample comes from a study of CD8 T cells in Susac syndrome. With random hexamers, reverse transcription was performed on about 0.5 to 1 ug of RNA. It was immunoSEQ multiplex PCR that amplified TCR beta CDR3 across 54 Vbeta and 13 Jbeta. TCRdb reanalysed the immunoSEQ multiplex PCR reads using MiXCR and keeps one entry per CDR3 protein. This table has about 280,000 distinct CDR3 sequences, roughly 84% appearing once. CD8+ and CD4+ blood T cells underwent TCR beta sequencing. The multiple sclerosis controls were treatment-naive patients, and their relapsing-remitting disease was stable or active. Negative isolation was used for CD8+ and CD4+ T cells and FACS enrichment for TEMRA cells. CDR1 is LGHNA and CDR2 is YNFKEQ in the germline V gene. CDR3 length equals 13 residues. Trimming took 4 bases from V and 7 from J, leaving 13 bases between them.

The sequenced sample was CD8+ T cells from PBMCs. This chain links TRBV4-2 with TRBJ1-1; D is possibly TRBD1 (5 bases). The sequence was collected from a human donor with multiple sclerosis. The DNA for the CDR3 is TGTGCCAGCAGCCTAGAGGGGCCCCTTGAAGCTTTCTTT. Residues: CASSLEGPLEAFF.